The T cell receptor (beta chain) described here comes from a study of T cells in women clearing cervical HPV infection. On the study more broadly: Control women cleared a single incident HPV16 infection within 12 months.

Repertoires were generated with immunoSEQ multiplex PCR, while TCRdb's copy carries only in-frame clones and drops some. Its listing shows more than 40,000 clones. Trimming left V 1 base short and J 3 bases short, with 9 bases between. The CDR3 is made up of 15 amino acids. Germline V gives CDR1 SSHAT, CDR2 FNYEAQ (reference sequence). With respect to this clone: Read coverage stops 3 residues before the CDR3 terminus; the germline J gene supplies the remainder.

MY09/MY11 PCR detected cervical HPV DNA; dot-blot assigned genotypes. This chain connects TRBV7-7 to TRBJ1-4; no definite D call. The sequencing sample was made of blood buffy coat. The receptor was isolated from a woman aged 18 to 69 with a cervical HPV16 infection that either progressed to CIN3+ or cleared (not recorded which). The sequenced part of the CDR3 DNA is TGTGCCAGCAGCTTAGTGGCGGGCTCTAATGAAAAA. It codes for CASSLVAGSNEK. The full CDR3 reads CASSLVAGSNEKLFF.